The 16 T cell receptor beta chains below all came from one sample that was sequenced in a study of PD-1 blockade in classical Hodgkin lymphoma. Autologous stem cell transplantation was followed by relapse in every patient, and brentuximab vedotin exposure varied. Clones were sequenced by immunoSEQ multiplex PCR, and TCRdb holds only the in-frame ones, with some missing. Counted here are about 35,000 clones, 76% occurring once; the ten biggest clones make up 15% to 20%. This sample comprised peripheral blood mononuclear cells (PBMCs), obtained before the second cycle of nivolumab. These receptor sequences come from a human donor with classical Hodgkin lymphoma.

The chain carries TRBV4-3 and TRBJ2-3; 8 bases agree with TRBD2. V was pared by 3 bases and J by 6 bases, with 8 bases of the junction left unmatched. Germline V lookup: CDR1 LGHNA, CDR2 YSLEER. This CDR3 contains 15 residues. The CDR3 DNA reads TGCGCCAGCAGCCAGGGGGCGGGGGGTGTGGATACGCAGTATTTT. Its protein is CASSQGAGGVDTQYF.

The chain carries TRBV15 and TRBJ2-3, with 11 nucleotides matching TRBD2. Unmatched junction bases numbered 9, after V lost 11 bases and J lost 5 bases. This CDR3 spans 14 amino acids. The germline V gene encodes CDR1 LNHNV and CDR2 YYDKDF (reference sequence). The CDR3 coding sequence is TGTGCCTCCCGTAGCGGGGGGGCTGGAGATACGCAGTATTTT. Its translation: CASRSGGAGDTQYF. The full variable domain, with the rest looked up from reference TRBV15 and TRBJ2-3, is DAMVIQNPRYQVTQFGKPVTLSCSQTLNHNVMYWYQQKSSQAPKLLFHYYDKDFNNEADTPDNFQSRRPNTSFCFLDIRSPGLGDTAMYLCASRSGGAGDTQYFGPGTRLTVL.

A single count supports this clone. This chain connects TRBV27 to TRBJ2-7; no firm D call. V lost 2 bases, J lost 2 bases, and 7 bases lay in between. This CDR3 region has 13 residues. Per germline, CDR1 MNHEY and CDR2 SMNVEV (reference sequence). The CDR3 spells CASSLDGPYEQYF. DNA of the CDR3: TGTGCCAGCAGTTTAGACGGACCCTACGAGCAGTACTTC.

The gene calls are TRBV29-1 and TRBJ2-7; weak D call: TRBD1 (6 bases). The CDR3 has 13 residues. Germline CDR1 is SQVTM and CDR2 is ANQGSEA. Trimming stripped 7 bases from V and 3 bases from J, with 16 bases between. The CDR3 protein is CSATNRADYEQYF. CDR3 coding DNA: TGCAGCGCCACGAACAGGGCAGACTACGAGCAGTACTTC.

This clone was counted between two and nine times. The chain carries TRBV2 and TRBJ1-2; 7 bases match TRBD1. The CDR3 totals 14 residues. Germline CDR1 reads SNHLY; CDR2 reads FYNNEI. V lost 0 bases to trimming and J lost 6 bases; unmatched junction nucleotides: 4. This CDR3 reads CASSEAGRGNGYTF. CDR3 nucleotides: TGTGCCAGCAGTGAAGCGGGCAGGGGGAATGGCTACACCTTC.

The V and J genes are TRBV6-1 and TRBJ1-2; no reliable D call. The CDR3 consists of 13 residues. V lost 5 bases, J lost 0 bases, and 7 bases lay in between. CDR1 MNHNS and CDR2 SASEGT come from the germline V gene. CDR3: CASSTTTNYGYTF. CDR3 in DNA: TGTGCCAGCAGTACGACTACTAACTATGGCTACACCTTC.

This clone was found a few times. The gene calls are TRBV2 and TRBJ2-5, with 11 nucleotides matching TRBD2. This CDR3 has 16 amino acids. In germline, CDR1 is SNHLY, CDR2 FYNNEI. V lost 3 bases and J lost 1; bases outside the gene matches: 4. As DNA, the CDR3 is TGTGCCAGCAGTGAGCTAGCGGGGGGTCCCCAAGAGACCCAGTACTTC. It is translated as CASSELAGGPQETQYF.

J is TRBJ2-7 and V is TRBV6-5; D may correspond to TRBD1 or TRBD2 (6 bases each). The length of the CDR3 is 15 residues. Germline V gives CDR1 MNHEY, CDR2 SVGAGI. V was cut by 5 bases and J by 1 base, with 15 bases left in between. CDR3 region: CASSATGTWSYEQYF. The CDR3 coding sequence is TGTGCCAGCAGTGCCACAGGGACTTGGTCCTACGAGCAGTACTTC.

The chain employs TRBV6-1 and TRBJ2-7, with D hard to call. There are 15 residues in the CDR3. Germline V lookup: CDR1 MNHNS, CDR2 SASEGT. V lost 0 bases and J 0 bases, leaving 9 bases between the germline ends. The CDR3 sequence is CASSEASFISYEQYF. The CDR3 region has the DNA TGTGCCAGCAGTGAAGCGAGCTTTATCTCCTACGAGCAGTACTTC.

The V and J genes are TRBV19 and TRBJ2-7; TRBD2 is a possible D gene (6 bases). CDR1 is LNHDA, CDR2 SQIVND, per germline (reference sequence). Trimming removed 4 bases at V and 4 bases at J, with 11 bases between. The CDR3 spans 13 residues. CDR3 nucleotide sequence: TGTGCCAGTAGTACCACAGGAGGGTACGAGCAGTACTTC. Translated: CASSTTGGYEQYF.

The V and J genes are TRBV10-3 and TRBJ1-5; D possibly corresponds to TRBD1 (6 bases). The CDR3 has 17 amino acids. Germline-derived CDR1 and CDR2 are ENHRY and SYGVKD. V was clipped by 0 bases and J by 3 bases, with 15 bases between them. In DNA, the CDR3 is TGTGCCATCAGTGAGTCTGGACCGGGGGCGAACAATCAGCCCCAGCATTTT. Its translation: CAISESGPGANNQPQHF.

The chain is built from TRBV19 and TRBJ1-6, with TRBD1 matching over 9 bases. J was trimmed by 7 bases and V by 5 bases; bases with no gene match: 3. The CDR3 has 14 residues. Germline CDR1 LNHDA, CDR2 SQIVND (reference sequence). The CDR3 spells CASSHDRGNSPLHF. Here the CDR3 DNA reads TGTGCCAGTAGTCATGACAGGGGGAATTCACCCCTCCACTTT.

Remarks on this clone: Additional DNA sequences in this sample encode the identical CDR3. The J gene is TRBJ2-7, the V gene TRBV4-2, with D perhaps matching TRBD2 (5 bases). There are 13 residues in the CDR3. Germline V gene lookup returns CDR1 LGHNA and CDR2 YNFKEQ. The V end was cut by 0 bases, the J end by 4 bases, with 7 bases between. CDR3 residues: CASSQDRGYEQYF. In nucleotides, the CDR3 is TGTGCCAGCAGCCAAGATCGGGGTTACGAGCAGTACTTC.

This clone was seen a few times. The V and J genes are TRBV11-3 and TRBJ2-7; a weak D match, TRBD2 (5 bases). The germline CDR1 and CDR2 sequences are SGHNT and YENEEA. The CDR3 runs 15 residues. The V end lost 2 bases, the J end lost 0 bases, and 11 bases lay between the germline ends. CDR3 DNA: TGTGCCAGCAGCTTACGGACTGTGAGCTCCTACGAGCAGTACTTC. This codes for CASSLRTVSSYEQYF.

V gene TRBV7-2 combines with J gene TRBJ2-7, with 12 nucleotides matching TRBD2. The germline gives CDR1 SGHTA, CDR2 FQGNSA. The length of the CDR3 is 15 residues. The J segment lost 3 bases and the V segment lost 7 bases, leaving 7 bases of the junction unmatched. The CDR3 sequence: CASTKLAGGIYEQYF. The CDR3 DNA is TGTGCCAGCACCAAACTAGCGGGGGGAATCTACGAGCAGTACTTC. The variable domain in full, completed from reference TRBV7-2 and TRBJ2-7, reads GAGVSQSPSNKVTEKGKDVELRCDPISGHTALYWYRQSLGQGLEFLIYFQGNSAPDKSGLPSDRFSAERTGGSVSTLTIQRTQQEDSAVYLCASTKLAGGIYEQYFGPGTRLTVT.

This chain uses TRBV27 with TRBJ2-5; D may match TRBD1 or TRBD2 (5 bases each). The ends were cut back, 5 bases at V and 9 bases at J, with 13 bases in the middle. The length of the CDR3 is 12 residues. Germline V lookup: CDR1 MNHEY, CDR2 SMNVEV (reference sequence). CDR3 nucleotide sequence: TGTGCCAGCAGTCCCCTGCTGGGGGCCCAGTACTTC. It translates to CASSPLLGAQYF.